This TCR beta chain was sequenced for a study of cytomegalovirus exposure and HLA in healthy donors. Primers included in the PCR were 60 Vbeta and 13 Jbeta primers. Produced via immunoSEQ multiplex PCR; TCRdb's table is partial and in-frame only. In the table there are about 180,000 clones, about four fifths of which are singletons. CDR1 and CDR2 from the germline V gene are SNHLY and FYNNEI. The germline V and J ends were trimmed by 7 bases and 0 bases, with 7 bases remaining between them. This CDR3 contains 12 residues. This receptor was identified in a male donor in good health and CMV-seronegative. V usage is TRBV2 and J usage is TRBJ2-7; a possible D gene is TRBD2 (5 bases). The material sequenced was PBMCs. Here the CDR3 DNA reads TGTGCCAGCACCGGGGACTCCTACGAGCAGTACTTC. Protein sequence: CASTGDSYEQYF.